Presented here are 16 T cell receptor beta chains from one specimen sequenced in a study of identical twins. From the 5' RACE reads, TCRdb called clonotypes with MiXCR, one entry per CDR3 protein. The sample includes 410,000 or so distinct CDR3 sequences, 15% to 20% seen only once; the top ten take roughly an eighth. Source material: naive T cells sorted from blood. Every receptor here comes from a man aged 50 to 60 in good health.

This clonotype was picked up a small number of times. The chain carries TRBV6-2 or TRBV6-3 and TRBJ2-5, with 8 positions matching TRBD2. In germline, CDR1 is MNHEY, CDR2 SVGEGT. The CDR3 spans 14 residues. After removal of 5 bases from V and 1 base from J, the junction contained 3 bases not matched to a gene. CDR3 sequence: CASSRTSSQETQYF. CDR3 coding DNA: TGTGCCAGCAGTCGGACTAGCAGCCAAGAGACCCAGTACTTC.

The CDR3 region is CSATGIYSYEQYF. CDR3 bases: TGCAGTGCCACAGGGATCTACTCCTACGAGCAGTACTTC. The V call is TRBV20-1, the J call TRBJ2-7; a possible D gene is TRBD1 (6 bases). The CDR3 runs 13 residues. CDR1 is DFQATT and CDR2 is SNEGSKA in the germline V gene (reference sequence). V dropped 6 bases and J dropped 0 bases, with 12 bases sitting between them.

This clonotype was counted between two and nine times. The rearrangement links TRBV4-3 to TRBJ2-2; tentatively, D is TRBD2 (6 bases). The V end lost 0 bases, the J end lost 4 bases, and 12 bases lay between the germline ends. The CDR3 loop spans 16 amino acids. Germline V gives CDR1 LGHNA, CDR2 YSLEER. The CDR3, as DNA: TGCGCCAGCAGCCAAGAGACTAGTCCCGGCACCGGGGAGCTGTTTTTT. It encodes CASSQETSPGTGELFF.

Only a few counts were recorded for this clonotype. The chain uses TRBV4-2 and TRBJ2-1; 8 positions agree with TRBD2. CDR3 size: 17 residues. V shed 0 bases and J 5 bases; nucleotides not matched to a gene: 9. CDR1 is LGHNA, CDR2 YNFKEQ, per germline. CDR3 DNA sequence: TGTGCCAGCAGCCAAGAAAGGGGAGTAGCGGGGCACAATGAGCAGTTCTTC. Amino acid sequence: CASSQERGVAGHNEQFF.

The V and J genes are TRBV2 and TRBJ1-6; D is ambiguous. The CDR3 runs to 13 residues. V lost 6 bases, J lost 7 bases, and 10 bases lay in between. Germline lookup yields CDR1 SNHLY and CDR2 FYNNEI. The CDR3 here is CASRREPNSPLHF. The CDR3 nucleotides read TGTGCCAGCAGGCGAGAGCCGAATTCACCCCTCCACTTT.

This clonotype came up many times. The rearrangement links TRBV12-3 or TRBV12-4 to TRBJ2-5; 9 bases line up with TRBD2. V lost 6 bases, J lost 5 bases, and 10 bases stayed unmatched. CDR3 size: 15 residues. The CDR3 DNA sequence: TGTGCCAGCAGCTATAGCGGGAGCCTCAAGGAGACCCAGTACTTC. It specifies CASSYSGSLKETQYF.

The chain combines TRBV7-9 with TRBJ2-7, with D tentatively TRBD1 (8 bases). Germline V gene data show CDR1 as SEHNR and CDR2 as FQNEAQ (reference sequence). V was trimmed by 4 bases and J by 3 bases, leaving 22 bases between them. CDR3 length: 17 amino acids. The CDR3 DNA sequence: TGTGCCAGCAGCTCGCCCCCCACAGGGGGGGGTTACTACGAGCAGTACTTC. This codes for CASSSPPTGGGYYEQYF.

CDR3 nucleotide sequence: TGTGCCAGCAGCCCTGACCAGTACAATGAGCAGTTCTTC. It yields the protein CASSPDQYNEQFF. The chain couples TRBV5-6 to TRBJ2-1; no firm D call. CDR3 length: 13 residues. Germline V lookup: CDR1 SGHDT, CDR2 YYEEEE. V was clipped by 4 bases and J by 4 bases, with 9 bases between them.

This clonotype has a count of ten or more. At one boundary the junction diverges from the germline segment, which might be a read error. CDR3 region: CASSLRQGTYEQYF. CDR3 sequence (DNA): TGCGCCAGCAGCTTGAGGCAGGGGACCTACGAGCAGTACTTC. This rearrangement joins TRBV27 to TRBJ2-7, with D maybe TRBD1 (6 bases). Germline V lookup: CDR1 MNHEY, CDR2 SMNVEV (reference sequence). The CDR3 length is 14 residues.

V usage is TRBV12-3 or TRBV12-4 and J usage is TRBJ1-6; D uncertain. Trimming left V 5 bases short and J 6 bases short, with 17 bases between. This CDR3 spans 16 amino acids. For the CDR3, the DNA is TGTGCCAGCAGTCGTGGACCCGGTGGGAGTAATTCACCCCTCCACTTT. Translated: CASSRGPGGSNSPLHF.

The chain couples TRBV28 to TRBJ2-7; 11 positions agree with TRBD1. J was trimmed by 9 bases and V by 2 bases; bases with no gene match: 21. This CDR3 is 19 amino acids long. Germline assignment: CDR1 MDHEN and CDR2 SYDVKM. The CDR3 spells CASSLGGQGAAVTRPGQYF. The CDR3 nucleotides are TGTGCCAGCAGTTTAGGAGGACAGGGGGCGGCTGTTACCCGACCCGGGCAGTACTTC.

The V gene is TRBV4-1, the J gene TRBJ2-2; D is unresolved. Per germline, CDR1 MGHRA and CDR2 YSYEKL. Trimming pared 4 bases from V and 3 bases from J, leaving 9 bases between. This CDR3 spans 14 amino acids. The DNA of the CDR3 is TGCGCCAGCAGCCTACAGCAAGACACCGGGGAGCTGTTTTTT. This sequence encodes CASSLQQDTGELFF.

This clonotype was seen more than once but under ten times. This chain joins TRBV5-1 and TRBJ2-1; 15 bases match TRBD2. Trimming took 4 bases from V and 8 from J; bases not matched to a gene: 13. The CDR3 consists of 18 residues. Germline V gives CDR1 SGHRS, CDR2 YFSETQ. The CDR3 reads CASSPWTSGRAPAHEQFF. The CDR3 coding sequence is TGCGCCAGCAGCCCGTGGACTAGCGGGAGGGCCCCGGCCCATGAGCAGTTCTTC.

The rearrangement joins TRBV6-5 to TRBJ1-2, with D possibly matching TRBD1 (6 bases). Germline V gene data show CDR1 as MNHEY and CDR2 as SVGAGI. V was trimmed by 3 bases and J by 5 bases, leaving 19 bases between them. The CDR3 sequence is 16 residues long. The CDR3 loop is CASSYLSLGGQYGYTF. DNA of the CDR3: TGTGCCAGCAGTTATTTGTCTCTGGGGGGGCAATATGGCTACACCTTC.

This clonotype was recorded at least ten times. The chain joins TRBV7-2 to TRBJ2-1; D not certain. The CDR3 sequence is 14 residues long. Trimming left V 3 bases short and J 4 bases short, with 10 bases between. Germline-derived CDR1 and CDR2 are SGHTA and FQGNSA. CDR3 in amino acids: CASSFRTPYNEQFF. Here the CDR3 DNA reads TGTGCCAGCAGCTTCAGGACCCCATACAATGAGCAGTTCTTC.

At least ten counts were recorded for this clonotype. The chain recombines TRBV6-1 with TRBJ1-2, with 9 bases matching TRBD1. Germline CDR1 is MNHNS and CDR2 is SASEGT. V lost 5 bases to trimming and J lost 7 bases; unmatched junction nucleotides: 5. The CDR3 is made up of 13 amino acids. CDR3 DNA sequence: TGTGCCAGCAGTCCCCGGGACAGGGCTGGCTACACCTTC. Protein sequence: CASSPRDRAGYTF.